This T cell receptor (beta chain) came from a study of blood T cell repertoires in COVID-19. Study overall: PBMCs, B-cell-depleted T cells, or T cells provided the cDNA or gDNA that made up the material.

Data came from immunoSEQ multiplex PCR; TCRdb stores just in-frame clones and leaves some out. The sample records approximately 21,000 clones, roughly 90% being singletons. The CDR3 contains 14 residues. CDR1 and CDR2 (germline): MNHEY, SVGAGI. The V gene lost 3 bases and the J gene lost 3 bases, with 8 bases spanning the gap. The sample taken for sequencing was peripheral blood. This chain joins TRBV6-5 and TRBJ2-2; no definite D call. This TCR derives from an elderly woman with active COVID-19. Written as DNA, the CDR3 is TGTGCCAGCAGTTATGACACTTACACCGGGGAGCTGTTTTTT. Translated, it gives CASSYDTYTGELFF.